The T cell receptor beta chain described here comes from a study of blood T cell repertoires in COVID-19. Turning to the study itself: COVID-19 samples, acute and convalescent, were from the United States, Italy and Spain. In each case, the material was cDNA or gDNA derived from T cells, B-cell-depleted T cells, or PBMCs.

Germline lookup yields CDR1 SGHRS and CDR2 YFSETQ. The CDR3 is 14 residues long. V lost 0 bases to trimming and J lost 6 bases, with 12 bases between them. In the authors' methods: Amplification with reference gene primers provided the estimates of nucleated cell counts. Only in-frame clones appear in the TCRdb table, and some are missing; sequencing was by immunoSEQ multiplex PCR. The V and J calls and the clone size are those of that table, but D and trimming were determined from the DNA. This sample has about 310,000 clones; roughly 84% occur once, and the top ten carry 1%. This clone was seen a handful of times.

This chain connects TRBV5-1 to TRBJ1-1, with D maybe TRBD1 (6 bases). This receptor was taken from a man aged 45 to 65 with active or convalescent COVID-19. The specimen was peripheral blood. CDR3 amino acids: CASSLESGVSEAFF. DNA for the CDR3: TGCGCCAGCAGCTTGGAATCAGGGGTCTCTGAAGCTTTCTTT. Full variable domain (rest looked up from reference TRBV5-1 and TRBJ1-1): KAGVTQTPRYLIKTRGQQVTLSCSPISGHRSVSWYQQTPGQGLQFLFEYFSETQRNKGNFPGRFSGRQFSNSRSEMNVSTLELGDSALYLCASSLESGVSEAFFGQGTRLTVV.